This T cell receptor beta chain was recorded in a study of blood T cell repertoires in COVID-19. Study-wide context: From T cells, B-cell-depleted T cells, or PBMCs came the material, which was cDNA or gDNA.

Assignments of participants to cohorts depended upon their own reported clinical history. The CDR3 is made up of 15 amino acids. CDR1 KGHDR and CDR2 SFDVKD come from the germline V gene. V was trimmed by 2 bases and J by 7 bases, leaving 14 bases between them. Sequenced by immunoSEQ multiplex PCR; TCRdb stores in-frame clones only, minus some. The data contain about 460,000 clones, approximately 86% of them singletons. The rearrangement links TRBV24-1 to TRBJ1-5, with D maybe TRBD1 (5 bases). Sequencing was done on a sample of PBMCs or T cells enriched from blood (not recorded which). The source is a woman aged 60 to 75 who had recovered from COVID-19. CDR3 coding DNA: TGTGCCACCAGTGATTCAGGGAGGGGTAGGCAGCCCCAGCATTTT. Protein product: CATSDSGRGRQPQHF.